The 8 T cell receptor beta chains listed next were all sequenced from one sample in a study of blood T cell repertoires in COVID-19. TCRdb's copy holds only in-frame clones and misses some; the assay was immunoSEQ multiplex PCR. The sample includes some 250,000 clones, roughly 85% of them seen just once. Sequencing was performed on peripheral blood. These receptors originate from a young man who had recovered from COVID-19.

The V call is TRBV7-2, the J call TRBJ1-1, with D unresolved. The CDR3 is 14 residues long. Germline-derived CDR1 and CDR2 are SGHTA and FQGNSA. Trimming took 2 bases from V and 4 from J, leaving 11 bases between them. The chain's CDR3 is CASSLWVEGTEAFF. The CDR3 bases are TGTGCCAGCAGCTTATGGGTCGAGGGCACTGAAGCTTTCTTT.

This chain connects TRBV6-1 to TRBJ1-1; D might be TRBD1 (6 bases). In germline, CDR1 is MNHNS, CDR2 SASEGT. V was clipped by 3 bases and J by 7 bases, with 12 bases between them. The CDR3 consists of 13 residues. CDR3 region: CASSDGRGDEAFF. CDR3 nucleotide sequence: TGTGCCAGCAGTGACGGCAGGGGTGATGAAGCTTTCTTT.

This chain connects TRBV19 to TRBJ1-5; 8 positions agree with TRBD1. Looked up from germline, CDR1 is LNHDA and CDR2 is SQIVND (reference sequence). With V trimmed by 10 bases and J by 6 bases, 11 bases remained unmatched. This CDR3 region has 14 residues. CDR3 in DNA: TGTGCCACGGAATTTGGACAGGGCGTTCAGCCCCAGCATTTT. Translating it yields CATEFGQGVQPQHF. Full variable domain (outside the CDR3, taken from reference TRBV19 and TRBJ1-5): DGGITQSPKYLFRKEGQNVTLSCEQNLNHDAMYWYRQDPGQGLRLIYYSQIVNDFQKGDIAEGYSVSREKKESFPLTVTSAQKNPTAFYLCATEFGQGVQPQHFGDGTRLSIL.

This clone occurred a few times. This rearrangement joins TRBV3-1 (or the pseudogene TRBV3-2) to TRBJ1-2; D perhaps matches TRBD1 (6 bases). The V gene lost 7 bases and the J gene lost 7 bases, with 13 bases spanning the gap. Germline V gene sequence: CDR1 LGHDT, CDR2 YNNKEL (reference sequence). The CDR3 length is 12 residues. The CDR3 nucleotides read TGTGCCAGCACCCGACAAGGGGGTGGCTACACCTTC. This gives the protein CASTRQGGGYTF.

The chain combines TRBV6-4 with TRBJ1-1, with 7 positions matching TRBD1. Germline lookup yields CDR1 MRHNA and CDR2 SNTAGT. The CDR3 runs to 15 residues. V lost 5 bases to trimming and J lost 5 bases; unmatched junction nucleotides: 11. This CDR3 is CASSPSLTGLTEAFF. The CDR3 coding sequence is TGTGCCAGCAGTCCCTCCCTGACAGGGTTAACTGAAGCTTTCTTT.

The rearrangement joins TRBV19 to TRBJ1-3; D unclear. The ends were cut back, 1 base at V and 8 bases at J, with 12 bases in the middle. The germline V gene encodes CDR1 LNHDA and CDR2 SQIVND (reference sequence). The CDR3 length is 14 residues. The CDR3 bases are TGTGCCAGTAGTATAGGCTCGGGTATTGACACCATATATTTT. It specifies CASSIGSGIDTIYF.

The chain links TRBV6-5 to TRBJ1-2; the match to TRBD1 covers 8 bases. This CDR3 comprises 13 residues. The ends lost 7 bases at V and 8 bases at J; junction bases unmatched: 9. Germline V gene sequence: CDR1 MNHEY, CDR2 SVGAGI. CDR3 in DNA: TGTGCCAGCAACCCTGGGACAGGAAAGGGCTACACCTTC. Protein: CASNPGTGKGYTF.

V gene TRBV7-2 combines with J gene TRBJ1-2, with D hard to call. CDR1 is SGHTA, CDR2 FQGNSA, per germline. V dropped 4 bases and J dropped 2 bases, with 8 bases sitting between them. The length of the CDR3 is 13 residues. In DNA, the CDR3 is TGTGCCAGCAGCTCATCACAAAACTATGGCTACACCTTC. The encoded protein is CASSSSQNYGYTF.